This T cell receptor (beta chain) was sequenced for a study of cytomegalovirus exposure and HLA in healthy donors (dated by TCRdb to the late 2010s). Looking at the study overall: An earlier analysis of some 500 of the donors reported about 250 Gb of sequence data and 117 million unique TCR beta sequences from 150 million to 200 million T cells. An earlier analysis of approximately 630 of the donors applied high-throughput TCR beta sequencing to assess whether each TCR beta V gene segment acted as functional or pseudogenic. The study aimed to test whether cataloging public T cell receptors could reveal signatures of past pathogen exposure. To study patterns of TCR occurrence, a later analysis re-analyzed previously published TCR beta repertoires from 666 donors and added high-resolution HLA genotyping. All discovery cohort repertoires had been generated using a single sequencing platform. Approximately 310 gigabases of sequencing data and roughly 81 million unique TCR sequences made up an early release that covered under 750 HLA-typed donors. The T cell repertoires of 666 subjects were profiled by immunosequencing and related to cytomegalovirus serostatus. In the later analysis, no new phenotypic data were used to find candidate immune exposures; instead, reliance was placed on TCR beta sequences and their occurrence across donors. Among under 450 genotyped donors of the cohort, an average of around 240,000 unique TCR beta nucleotide sequences were sequenced per donor, roughly 20% of them non-productive. Roughly five DR-DQ haplotypes were treated as single units for association and clustering because of strong linkage in the cohort. Class I and class II HLA loci were covered by the typing at four-digit resolution. Alongside the repertoire data, information on donor age, sex, ethnicity and CMV serostatus was compiled. The number of typed donors differed by locus: about 629-640 for A, B, C, DRB1 and DQB1; 522 for DQA1; approximately 600 for DPA1; and about 470 for DPB1. Along with the 666-subject first cohort, a separate validation cohort of over a hundred different subjects was used. High-throughput TCR immunosequencing, statistical association of individual TCRs with disease status, and machine learning were combined to predict cytomegalovirus infection status. Among the approximately 420 genotyped donors, around 81% belonged to the genetic ancestry cluster associated with self-reported Caucasian donors. A later genetic analysis used genome-wide SNP genotypes for about three fifths of the roughly 700 donors, treating that subset as a discovery cohort.

To prepare the library, the immunoSEQ multiplex PCR assay was applied. The multiplex PCR relied on a mix of 60 forward primers for TCR Vbeta segments and 13 reverse primers for TCR Jbeta segments. The CDR3 region of rearranged TCR beta genes was amplified from genomic DNA with a multiplex PCR assay. On the Illumina HiSeq System, the amplified TCR beta libraries were sequenced as 87-base-pair reads. The paper's data handling went like this. Across the 666 repertoires, a later analysis counted tens of millions of unique TCR beta chains, roughly 11 million of which were shared by at least two donors. To remove PCR and sequencing errors, raw reads were error-corrected and collapsed into unique sequences using a nearest-neighbor algorithm that merged closely related sequences. Alignment of CDR3 sequences to IMGT reference sequences was used to assign V, D and J gene segments. For a sequence to be retained, a match of at least six nucleotides was required to both a V gene segment and a J gene segment. Rearrangements were classified as productive when the CDR3 lacked stop codons and remained in frame with V and J, and all other rearrangements were classified as non-productive. Following IMGT convention, CDR3 was defined as the stretch from the second conserved V-encoded cysteine to the conserved J-encoded phenylalanine. Sequences without an unambiguous match to a single V gene segment were excluded from the earlier analysis of about 640 of the donors. An earlier analysis of a few hundred of the donors classified V segments as functional when productive rearrangements were above 56.7% and as segregating when the standard deviation between donors was above 5%. To diagnose cytomegalovirus status from the catalog of TCR beta chain sequences, a statistical classification framework was built. V and J gene assignment, in a later analysis, came from comparing TCR nucleotide sequences with IMGT/GENE-DB human TR gene sequences. The TCRdist pipeline was used in a later analysis to assign CDR3 sequences and most-parsimonious VDJ recombination scenarios. In a later analysis, each TCR beta chain was defined by its CDR3 amino acid sequence together with its V-gene family, and reads without a unique V-gene family were excluded. A later analysis removed 592 highly shared, low-generation-probability nucleotide sequences to deal with suspected cross-contamination and a sequencing artifact. In a later analysis, a clonal expansion index for each public chain was calculated from normalized within-repertoire ranks of inferred template counts. In a later analysis, generation probabilities were computed using a VDJ recombination model fitted to out-of-frame rearrangements, and the results were checked against IGoR. In a later analysis, hypergeometric tests were used to score TCR-TCR, TCR-HLA and TCR-CMV co-occurrence, with a repertoire-size bias correction applied to TCR pairs. False discovery rates were estimated in a later analysis by permuting HLA or CMV assignments 20 times. In a later analysis, co-occurring TCRs were grouped with DBSCAN, and TCRdist sequence similarity was added when clustering was performed within HLA-allele-positive subsets. Repertoires with fewer than 30,000 or more than 120,000 public chains were left out of co-occurrence clustering, as were five repertoires with anomalous nucleotide sharing. In its TCRdb copy, this immuneACCESS table keeps in-frame sequences only and misses some clones. Where compared with another copy, unresolved V genes explain less than half of these, and the others have no known cause. The D gene and trimming were derived from the DNA, and the V and J assignments and clone size from that table. The sample profile shows roughly 100,000 clones; over 55% of them were found once. The ten largest clones represent 5.5% to 6.5% of the sample.

Beyond this particular receptor, the publication reports: The classifier was reported to diagnose cytomegalovirus status with high specificity and sensitivity in both the original and validation cohorts. According to the authors, the approach could potentially be generalized to other disease states and immunological phenotypes. Roughly uniform sequencing depth across donors was assumed in presence/absence analyses, although this assumption may not hold. Because HLA typing was unavailable for some donors at each locus, only the typed subset was used in association tests. In a later analysis, several top co-occurrence clusters were reported to appear linked to parvovirus B19, influenza, CMV and Epstein-Barr virus. Only TCR beta chains were sequenced in this cohort, and the absence of alpha or paired-chain data limited detectable features. CMV serostatus was the only immune exposure information available for the cohort. In the study, approximately 160 TCR beta chains were listed as associated with cytomegalovirus. A further reported finding was that TCR beta sequences accurately predicted the HLA-A and HLA-B alleles for most subjects in the first cohort. In a later analysis, about 17,000 TCR beta sequences were associated with specific HLA alleles at a false discovery rate of 0.05. According to a later genetic analysis, donors in an Asian-associated ancestry cluster had fewer N-insertions in productive TCRs than the approximately 670-donor mean. In vitro tests confirmed that a few of the cytomegalovirus-associated TCR beta chains recognize cytomegalovirus antigens. Some IMGT-functional V segments, including TRBV6-2 and TRBV6-3, could not be distinguished by the 87-base-pair reads and were therefore excluded. When HLA alleles, especially DR and DQ, strongly co-occurred, TCR associations were difficult to assign to individual alleles. An association between a missense DCLRE1C variant and V-gene and J-gene trimming of TCR beta chains was found in a later genetic analysis and replicated in an independent cohort. Most TCR sequences were observed very rarely across donors, whereas some public TCRs were present in many individuals. In an earlier analysis of 587 of the donors, most TCR beta V segments were observed in productive rearrangements about 90% or about 30% of the time, broadly matching IMGT annotations. Because counts were too low, 15 to 20 rarely observed V segments, including chromosome 9 orphons, were excluded from the earlier analysis of roughly 580 of the donors. According to a later analysis, most CMV-associated TCR beta chains appeared to be HLA-restricted, and the HLA associations seemed to be driven largely by CMV exposure. In a later analysis, TCR association rates were found to vary across HLA loci, with the most associated TCRs seen for DRB1 alleles and the fewest for HLA-C alleles. A group of highly shared sequence variants was considered likely to be a technical artifact of the sequencing pipeline. Compared with equally common non-associated chains, HLA-associated TCR beta chains in a later analysis were more clonally expanded and had lower generation probabilities. Correlated functional status among segregating V segments might reflect linkage disequilibrium, but an unknown experimental factor could not be ruled out.

The cohort was made up of roughly 670 healthy bone marrow donors. Cohort members were all nominally healthy when sampled, although unrecorded immune exposures were likely present. The donor was CMV seropositive and was included in the group of 250 to 300 seropositive cohort members. Every donor gave a peripheral blood sample, and the peripheral blood mononuclear cells from that sample were used for TCR beta sequencing. The Qiagen DNeasy Blood Extraction Kit was used to extract genomic DNA from the blood cell samples. CDR1 is given as SGHTA and CDR2 as FQGNSA, both from the germline V gene. The V end gives up 2 bases and the J end 4 bases, leaving 6 bases in the junction not matched to a gene. Its CDR3 holds 17 amino acids, cysteine through phenylalanine. CDR3 DNA is the only sequence kept; it has 51 bases, read in frame from the first base. On this clone: It has no known antigen specificity. No much larger clonotype is one base removed from it; base qualities were not supplied.

This sequence was found in a boy aged 5-17 years in good health and CMV-seropositive. The rearranged segments are TRBV7-2 and TRBJ2-1; TRBD1 fits 12 bases in the junction. Input material: PBMCs. The nucleotide sequence reads TGTGCCAGCAGCTTAAGGGGGACAGGGGGCGCATACAATGAGCAGTTCTTC. It translates to CASSLRGTGGAYNEQFF.